Sequencing of this TCR beta chain was carried out in a study of blood T cell repertoires in COVID-19. The trim removed 3 bases at V and 4 bases at J, leaving 4 bases unmatched. The CDR3 sequence is 14 residues long. CDR1 is KGHSH, CDR2 LQKENI, per germline. This table comes from immunoSEQ multiplex PCR, and its TCRdb copy is limited to in-frame clones, with some not included. The sample lists over 200,000 clones; 75% to 85% were seen once. The table lists this clone with a count of one. Sequenced input: peripheral blood. This receptor was taken from a woman in her thirties with COVID-19, enrolled during active disease. This sequence joins TRBV18 and TRBJ1-2; 8 positions match TRBD1. CDR3 region: CASSPGQEGYGYTF. The CDR3 coding sequence is TGTGCCAGCTCACCGGGACAGGAGGGCTATGGCTACACCTTC.